The 22 T cell receptor beta chains below were found in one sample sequenced in a study of CD8 T cells in ankylosing spondylitis. TCRdb reprocessed the 5' RACE reads via MiXCR and lists one record per CDR3 protein. The sample holds approximately 220,000 distinct CDR3 sequences, 20% to 30% seen once. The sequencing sample was made of blood, either unsorted or a sorted T cell fraction (not recorded which). These receptors were collected from a male donor with ankylosing spondylitis or in good health (not recorded which).

This clonotype has only a few counts. The rearrangement uses TRBV29-1 and TRBJ2-7, with no clear D. Germline assignment: CDR1 SQVTM and CDR2 ANQGSEA. V lost 6 bases and J lost 2, with 11 bases in between. The CDR3 covers 12 residues. CDR3 residues: CSVTDGTYEQYF. The CDR3 nucleotides are TGCAGCGTGACGGACGGTACCTACGAGCAGTACTTC.

The chain carries TRBV29-1 and TRBJ2-2; 9 bases are shared with TRBD2. The CDR3 covers 14 residues. With 4 bases clipped from V and 4 bases from J, the junction kept 4 bases outside the gene matches. Germline lookup yields CDR1 SQVTM and CDR2 ANQGSEA. CDR3 coding DNA: TGCAGCGTTGTGCGGGAGGGGCGCACCGGGGAGCTGTTTTTT. Translating it yields CSVVREGRTGELFF.

This clonotype has at least ten counts. DNA for the CDR3: TGCAGTGCTTCCGGGACGGGCTATGGCTACACCTTC. The encoded protein is CSASGTGYGYTF. This chain links TRBV20-1 with TRBJ1-2; TRBD1 might be the D (5 bases). The CDR3 loop spans 12 amino acids. In germline, CDR1 is DFQATT, CDR2 SNEGSKA (reference sequence). V was pared by 5 bases and J by 4 bases, with 11 bases between.

This clonotype was counted between two and nine times. The CDR3, as DNA: TGCGCCAGCACGATAGTCGAAGGCCCCACAGATACGCAGTATTTT. Protein product: CASTIVEGPTDTQYF. The J gene is TRBJ2-3, the V gene TRBV5-1; D is unclear. CDR3 size: 15 residues. CDR1 and CDR2 (germline): SGHRS, YFSETQ. Deletions cut 6 bases from V and 2 bases from J, with 16 bases between.

The V gene is TRBV12-3 or TRBV12-4, the J gene TRBJ1-5; possible D gene TRBD1, 6 bases. V gave up 1 base and J gave up 1 base, with 11 bases separating them. This CDR3 contains 16 residues. The CDR3 DNA reads TGTGCCAGCAGTTTAGACAGGGTTCGAAGCAATCAGCCCCAGCATTTT. It is translated as CASSLDRVRSNQPQHF.

In regard to this clonotype: A much larger clone differs from this one at a single base, so this may be a read error. The CDR3 carries no conserved terminal phenylalanine or tryptophan, so it likely arises from a read error. The CDR3 protein is CSARGDRGAPLHL. In DNA, the CDR3 is TGCAGTGCTAGAGGTGACAGGGGGGCACCCCTCCACTTA. The chain links TRBV20-1 to TRBJ1-6; 9 bases are shared with TRBD1. The CDR3 is 13 amino acids. Looked up from germline, CDR1 is DFQATT and CDR2 is SNEGSKA (reference sequence). With V trimmed by 1 base and J by 11 bases, 3 bases remained unmatched.

This clonotype showed up many times. The rearrangement links TRBV12-3 or TRBV12-4 to TRBJ2-5; TRBD2 matches at 8 bases. The CDR3 covers 16 residues. J gave up 1 base and V 5 bases, and 9 bases lay outside the gene matches. CDR3 protein: CASSITSGGGQETQYF. In nucleotides, the CDR3 is TGTGCCAGCAGTATCACTAGCGGAGGAGGCCAAGAGACCCAGTACTTC.

The chain uses TRBV20-1 and TRBJ2-5, with 8 nucleotides matching TRBD2. V lost 3 bases, J lost 4 bases, and 7 bases stayed unmatched. Germline V lookup: CDR1 DFQATT, CDR2 SNEGSKA (reference sequence). The CDR3 consists of 14 residues. The CDR3 nucleotides read TGCAGTGCTAGCGGGAGGGCCTTCCCAGAGACCCAGTACTTC. Protein: CSASGRAFPETQYF.

The rearrangement joins TRBV6-5 to TRBJ2-1; 13 positions match TRBD2. This CDR3 has 15 residues. V was pared by 2 bases and J by 9 bases, with 4 bases of the junction left unmatched. From germline, CDR1 is MNHEY and CDR2 SVGAGI. The CDR3 loop reads CASSYGGLAGVEQFF. CDR3 nucleotide sequence: TGTGCCAGCAGTTACGGTGGACTAGCGGGAGTTGAGCAGTTCTTC.

This clonotype was recorded at least ten times. V is TRBV2 and J is TRBJ2-3; weak D call: TRBD2 (6 bases). Trimming took 8 bases from V and 1 from J, leaving 19 bases between them. Germline CDR1 reads SNHLY; CDR2 reads FYNNEI. This CDR3 has 16 amino acids. The CDR3 spells CASRERAGPGTDTQYF. CDR3 nucleotides: TGTGCCAGCCGGGAGCGGGCCGGACCCGGCACAGATACGCAGTATTTT.

The rearrangement links TRBV5-5 to TRBJ2-3; D is perhaps TRBD2 (6 bases). Germline-derived CDR1 and CDR2 are SGHKS and YYEKEE (reference sequence). This CDR3 is built from 14 residues. V lost 3 bases, J lost 6 bases, and 14 bases lay in between. CDR3 in amino acids: CASSSFGSLDTQYF. Written as DNA, the CDR3 is TGTGCCAGCAGCTCCTTCGGGAGTTTGGATACGCAGTATTTT.

The CDR3 protein is CASSLGSNNEQFF. CDR3 nucleotide sequence: TGTGCCAGCAGTCTGGGTAGCAACAATGAGCAGTTCTTC. The V and J genes are TRBV12-3 or TRBV12-4 and TRBJ2-1; D uncertain. Trimming removed 5 bases at V and 5 bases at J, with 10 bases between. This CDR3 has 13 residues.

Comments on this clonotype: A much larger clonotype is one base distant, so this may be a read error. The CDR3 carries no conserved terminal phenylalanine or tryptophan, so it likely arises from a read error. In DNA form, the CDR3 reads TGCAGTGCTATGAGGGGCGCTATCGTTAATGAGCAGTTCTAC. The encoded protein is CSAMRGAIVNEQFY. The chain employs TRBV20-1 and TRBJ2-1; D possibly uses TRBD1 or TRBD2 (5 bases each). The CDR3 totals 14 residues. The V gene's germline CDR1 is DFQATT and CDR2 SNEGSKA (reference sequence). The ends were cut back, 4 bases at V and 7 bases at J, with 17 bases in the middle.

The chain combines TRBV20-1 with TRBJ2-1, with 9 bases matching TRBD2. Germline-derived CDR1 and CDR2 are DFQATT and SNEGSKA (reference sequence). The V and J ends lost 1 base and 3 bases, in that order; junction bases with no gene match: 4. The CDR3 has 15 amino acids. The CDR3 sequence: CSARGGGRVYNEQFF. The CDR3 DNA follows: TGCAGTGCTAGAGGGGGCGGGAGGGTCTACAATGAGCAGTTCTTC.

Comments on this clonotype: A read error may explain this, as a much larger clone is one base away. V and J are TRBV6-7 and TRBJ2-2; 14 nucleotides agree with TRBD2. TRBV6-7 is labeled an ORF, and its function is uncertain. CDR3 length: 18 residues. CDR3 sequence (DNA): TGTGCCATCAGTTCACCGGGACTAGCGGGAGCCTTCTCCGGGGAGCTGTTTTTT. It encodes CAISSPGLAGAFSGELFF.

The chain uses TRBV6-1 and TRBJ1-1, with D perhaps TRBD1 (5 bases). Per germline, CDR1 MNHNS and CDR2 SASEGT. V lost 7 bases to trimming and J lost 4 bases, with 16 bases between them. The CDR3 runs 14 residues. This CDR3 reads CASTSRVKGTEAFF. In DNA form, the CDR3 reads TGTGCCAGCACCTCCAGGGTGAAAGGCACTGAAGCTTTCTTT.

The chain has TRBV6-1 and TRBJ2-1; 11 bases map to TRBD1. Germline CDR1 reads MNHNS; CDR2 reads SASEGT. The V gene end was trimmed by 8 bases and the J gene end by 12 bases; junction bases not matched to a gene: 9. This CDR3 has 13 amino acids. The CDR3 region is CASRDRGVLWQFF. In nucleotides, the CDR3 is TGTGCCAGCCGGGACAGGGGGGTTCTTTGGCAGTTCTTC.

About this clonotype: Possible read error: a much larger clone is one base away. Lacking the conserved final phenylalanine or tryptophan, this CDR3 likely reflects a read error. The rearrangement links TRBV7-2 to TRBJ1-6, with D uncertain. Per germline, CDR1 SGHTA and CDR2 FQGNSA. V lost 2 bases, J lost 0 bases, and 5 bases lay in between. There are 15 residues in the CDR3. The CDR3 DNA is TGTGCCAGCAGCTTATCAGACTCCTATAATTCACCCCTCCACTAT. Its translation is CASSLSDSYNSPLHY.

V is TRBV6-1 and J is TRBJ2-7; the D gene could be TRBD1 or TRBD2 (5 bases each). The CDR3 has 14 residues. The germline V and J ends were trimmed by 6 bases and 2 bases, with 14 bases remaining between them. Germline CDR1 reads MNHNS; CDR2 reads SASEGT. DNA for the CDR3: TGTGCCAGCAGGAGGGACGGAACCACCTACGAGCAGTACTTC. Encoded protein: CASRRDGTTYEQYF.

The V gene is TRBV6-1, the J gene TRBJ1-6; 9 bases are a match to TRBD1. Looked up from germline, CDR1 is MNHNS and CDR2 is SASEGT. This CDR3 has 14 residues. J lost 10 bases, V lost 6 bases, and 7 bases had no gene match. CDR3 DNA: TGTGCCAGCAGCTCGGGACAGGGTTACTCACCCCTCCACTTT. Translated, it gives CASSSGQGYSPLHF.

This clonotype was counted only a few times. V usage is TRBV7-2 and J usage is TRBJ2-1, with a weak D call TRBD2 (6 bases). Trimming left V 6 bases short and J 2 bases short, with 8 bases between. The CDR3 consists of 13 residues. The germline CDR1 and CDR2 sequences are SGHTA and FQGNSA. DNA for the CDR3: TGTGCCAGCAGGGAGGGAGCCTACAATGAGCAGTTCTTC. Translating it yields CASREGAYNEQFF.

The rearrangement joins TRBV7-6 to TRBJ1-1, with 10 bases aligning to TRBD1. V shed 4 bases, J shed 4 bases, and the junction held 3 bases outside the gene matches. The V gene's germline CDR1 is SGHVS and CDR2 FNYEAQ. The CDR3 length is 14 residues. The CDR3 nucleotides are TGTGCCAGCAGCTCTTGGACAGGGGGCACTGAAGCTTTCTTT. Its protein is CASSSWTGGTEAFF.